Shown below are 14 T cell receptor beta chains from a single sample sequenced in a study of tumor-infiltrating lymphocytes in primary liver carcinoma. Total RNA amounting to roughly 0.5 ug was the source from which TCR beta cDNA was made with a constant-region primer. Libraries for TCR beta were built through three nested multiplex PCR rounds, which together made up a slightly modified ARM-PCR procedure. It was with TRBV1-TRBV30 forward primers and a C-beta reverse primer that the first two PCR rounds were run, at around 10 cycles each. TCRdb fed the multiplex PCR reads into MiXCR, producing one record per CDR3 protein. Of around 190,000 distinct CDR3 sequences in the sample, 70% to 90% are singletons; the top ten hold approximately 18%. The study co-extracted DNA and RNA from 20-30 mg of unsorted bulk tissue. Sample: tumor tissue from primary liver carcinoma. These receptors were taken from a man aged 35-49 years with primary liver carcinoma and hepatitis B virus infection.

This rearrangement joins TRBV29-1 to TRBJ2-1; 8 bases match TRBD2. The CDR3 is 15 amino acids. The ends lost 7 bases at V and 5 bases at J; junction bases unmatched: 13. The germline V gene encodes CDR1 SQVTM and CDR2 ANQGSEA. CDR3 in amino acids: CSARGGLTGHNEQFF. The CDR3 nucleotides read TGCAGCGCCCGGGGGGGACTAACGGGACACAATGAGCAGTTCTTC.

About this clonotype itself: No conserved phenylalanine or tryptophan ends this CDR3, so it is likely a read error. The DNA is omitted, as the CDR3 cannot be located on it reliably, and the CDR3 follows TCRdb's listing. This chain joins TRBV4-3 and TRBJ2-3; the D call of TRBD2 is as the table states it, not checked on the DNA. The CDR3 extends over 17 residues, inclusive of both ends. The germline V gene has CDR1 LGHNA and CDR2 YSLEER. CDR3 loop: CASGQDTNAGGTDTHYL.

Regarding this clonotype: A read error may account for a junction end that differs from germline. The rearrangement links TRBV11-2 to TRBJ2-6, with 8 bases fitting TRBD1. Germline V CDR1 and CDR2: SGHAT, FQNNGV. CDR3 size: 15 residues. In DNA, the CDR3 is TGTGCCAGCAGCATGGACAGGGCCGGGGCCAACGTCCTGACTTTT. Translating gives CASSMDRAGANVLTF.

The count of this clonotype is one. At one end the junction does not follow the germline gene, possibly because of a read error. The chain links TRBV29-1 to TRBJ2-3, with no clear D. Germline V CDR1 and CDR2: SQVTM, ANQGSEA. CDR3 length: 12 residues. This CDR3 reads CSIALSTDRQYF. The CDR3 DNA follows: TGCAGCATTGCCCTTTCCACAGATAGGCAGTATTTT.

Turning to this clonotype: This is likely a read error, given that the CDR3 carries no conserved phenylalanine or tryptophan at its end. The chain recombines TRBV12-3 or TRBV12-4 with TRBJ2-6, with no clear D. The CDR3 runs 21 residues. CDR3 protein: CASSRTRIVPGRASGTNVLTI. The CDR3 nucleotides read TGTGCCAGCAGTCGGACCCGAATAGTCCCCGGTCGGGCCTCTGGGACCAACGTCCTGACTATC.

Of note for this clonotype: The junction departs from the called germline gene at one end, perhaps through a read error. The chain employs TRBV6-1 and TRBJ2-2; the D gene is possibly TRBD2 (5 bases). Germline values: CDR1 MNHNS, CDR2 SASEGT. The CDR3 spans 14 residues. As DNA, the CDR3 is TGTGCCAGCAATGGGTTAGCGATCACCGGGGAACTGCTTTTT. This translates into CASNGLAITGELLF.

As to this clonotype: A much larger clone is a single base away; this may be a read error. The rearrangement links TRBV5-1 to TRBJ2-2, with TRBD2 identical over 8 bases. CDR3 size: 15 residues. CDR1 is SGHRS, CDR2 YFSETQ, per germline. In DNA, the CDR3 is TGCGTCAGCAGCTTCGGGACTAGAAACACCGGGGAGCTGTTTTTT. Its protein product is CVSSFGTRNTGELFF.

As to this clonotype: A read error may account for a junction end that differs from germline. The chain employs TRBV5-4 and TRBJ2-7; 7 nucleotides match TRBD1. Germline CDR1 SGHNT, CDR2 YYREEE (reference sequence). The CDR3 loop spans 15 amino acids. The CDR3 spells CGSSAGTENPYEQYF. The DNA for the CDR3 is TGTGGCAGCAGCGCCGGGACAGAGAACCCCTACGAGCAGTACTTC.

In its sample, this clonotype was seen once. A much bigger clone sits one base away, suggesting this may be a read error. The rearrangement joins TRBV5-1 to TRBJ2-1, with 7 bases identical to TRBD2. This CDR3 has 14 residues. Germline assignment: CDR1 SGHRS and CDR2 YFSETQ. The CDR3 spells CASSLAGGYIEHFF. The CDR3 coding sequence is TGCGCCAGCAGCTTGGCGGGGGGATACATAGAGCACTTCTTC.

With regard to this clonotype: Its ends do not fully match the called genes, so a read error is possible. In DNA form, the CDR3 reads TGTGCCTGGCGGACTAGCAGGTTCACAGATAAGCAGTATTTT. The encoded protein is CAWRTSRFTDKQYF. This chain uses TRBV30 with TRBJ2-3; 8 bases map to TRBD2. The CDR3 consists of 14 residues. Germline CDR1 and CDR2: GTSNPN and SVGIG (reference sequence).

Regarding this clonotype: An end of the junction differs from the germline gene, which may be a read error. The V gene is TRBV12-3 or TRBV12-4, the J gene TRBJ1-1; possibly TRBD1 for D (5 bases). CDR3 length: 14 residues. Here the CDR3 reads CASCLGLMNAEAFF. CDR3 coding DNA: TGTGCCAGCTGTTTGGGGCTGATGAACGCTGAAGCTTTCTTT.

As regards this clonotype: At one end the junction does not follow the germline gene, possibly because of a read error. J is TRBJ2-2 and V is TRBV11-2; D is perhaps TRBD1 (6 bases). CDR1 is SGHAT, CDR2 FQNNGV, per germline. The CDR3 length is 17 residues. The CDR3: CTGSLDHRGRDTGEMFF. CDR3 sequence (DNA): TGTACCGGCAGCTTAGATCATCGGGGTAGGGACACCGGGGAGATGTTTTTT.

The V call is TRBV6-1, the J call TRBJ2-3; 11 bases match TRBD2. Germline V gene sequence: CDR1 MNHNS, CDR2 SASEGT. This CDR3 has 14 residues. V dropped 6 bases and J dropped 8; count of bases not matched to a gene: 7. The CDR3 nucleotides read TGTGCCAGCAGACTAGCGGGAGAAACATGTACGCAGTATTTT. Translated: CASRLAGETCTQYF.

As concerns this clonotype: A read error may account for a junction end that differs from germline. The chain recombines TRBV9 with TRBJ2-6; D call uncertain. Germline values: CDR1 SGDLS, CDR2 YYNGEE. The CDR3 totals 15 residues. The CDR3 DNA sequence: TGTGCCAGCAGCGACCATTACTCTGGGACCAACGTCCTGACTTTC. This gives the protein CASSDHYSGTNVLTF.